This T cell receptor (beta chain) was captured by sequencing in a study of T-cell memory formation after mild COVID-19. The study's findings and limits: For second-wave clones that peaked at day 37, SARS-CoV-2 specificity went unverified.

To note about this clonotype: Its cognate antigen is unknown.

Looked up from germline, CDR1 is SGHVS and CDR2 is FQNEAQ. V was cut by 6 bases and J by 1 base, with 10 bases left in between. The CDR3 sequence is 14 residues long. TCRdb called the 5' RACE reads again in MiXCR, with one record for every CDR3 protein. The sample includes around 250,000 distinct CDR3 sequences, roughly 16% seen only once; the top ten take 22%. This clonotype was sampled from a man aged 18 to 29 who had mild COVID-19 (a few samples of this study predate the infection). Cell type and time point are not known. V usage is TRBV7-8 and J usage is TRBJ2-1, with TRBD1 as a possible D gene (6 bases). The sample taken for sequencing was PBMCs or a T cell subset sorted from them (not recorded which). The CDR3, as DNA: TGTGCCAGCAGATTGGGGGCATCCTACAATGAGCAGTTCTTC. It translates to CASRLGASYNEQFF.